One sample yielded the 29 T cell receptor beta chains listed below, sequenced in a study of T cell responses to AZD1222 COVID-19 vaccine. Assay: immunoSEQ multiplex PCR; the TCRdb copy retains only in-frame clones and omits some. The table includes over 30,000 clones, 80% to 90% detected once. The material was peripheral blood, obtained 28 days after the second dose of the MenACWY control vaccine. The receptors were gathered from an adult who received the MenACWY meningococcal vaccine as a control.

This rearrangement joins TRBV27 to TRBJ2-6, with D tentatively TRBD2 (5 bases). This CDR3 is 17 amino acids long. V lost 5 bases and J 1 base, leaving 15 bases between the germline ends. In germline, CDR1 is MNHEY, CDR2 SMNVEV (reference sequence). The CDR3 DNA reads TGTGCCAGCAGTCCAAACGGGGTCCCTTCTGGGGCCAACGTCCTGACTTTC. Its translation is CASSPNGVPSGANVLTF.

The chain carries TRBV28 and TRBJ1-2, with TRBD1 identical over 8 bases. Germline V gene sequence: CDR1 MDHEN, CDR2 SYDVKM. The CDR3 sequence is 14 residues long. Trimming took 4 bases from V and 8 from J; bases not matched to a gene: 9. Written as DNA, the CDR3 is TGTGCCAGCAGTTGGGGGGGGACAGGAGGAGGCTACACCTTC. Protein product: CASSWGGTGGGYTF.

This chain joins TRBV6-5 and TRBJ1-3, with D uncertain. V lost 10 bases and J 8 bases, leaving 18 bases between the germline ends. Germline-derived CDR1 and CDR2 are MNHEY and SVGAGI. The CDR3 length is 13 residues. The CDR3 DNA sequence: TGTGCCACGCGTAGGTCCCCACGGGACACCATATATTTT. As protein: CATRRSPRDTIYF.

V and J are TRBV5-1 and TRBJ2-7, with 10 nucleotides matching TRBD2. Germline V lookup: CDR1 SGHRS, CDR2 YFSETQ. The CDR3 contains 16 residues. V gave up 3 bases and J gave up 6 bases; unmatched junction bases: 12. The CDR3 coding sequence is TGCGCCAGCAGCTATGTAGCGGGAGGTCCCTCCAGCGAGCAGTACTTC. Its translation: CASSYVAGGPSSEQYF.

The genes are TRBV28 and TRBJ2-3; weak D call: TRBD1 (6 bases). This CDR3 is built from 14 residues. From germline, CDR1 is MDHEN and CDR2 SYDVKM. Deletions cut 3 bases from V and 4 bases from J, with 11 bases between. The chain's CDR3 is CASSLGQGPDTQYF. As DNA, the CDR3 is TGTGCCAGCAGTTTGGGTCAGGGGCCAGATACGCAGTATTTT.

The chain combines TRBV4-2 with TRBJ2-2; D is perhaps TRBD2 (5 bases). The length of the CDR3 is 14 residues. Germline V gene sequence: CDR1 LGHNA, CDR2 YNFKEQ. V lost 2 bases to trimming and J lost 5 bases, with 9 bases between them. The CDR3, as DNA: TGTGCCAGCAGCCAAACCCCGGGAACCGGGGAGCTGTTTTTT. The encoded protein is CASSQTPGTGELFF.

The gene calls are TRBV5-6 and TRBJ1-5, with 9 bases matching TRBD1. This CDR3 has 15 residues. Germline loops: CDR1 SGHDT, CDR2 YYEEEE. Unmatched junction bases numbered 10, after V lost 4 bases and J lost 8 bases. The CDR3 loop reads CASSPDRGDEKPQHF. The CDR3 DNA follows: TGTGCCAGCAGCCCGGACAGGGGAGACGAAAAGCCCCAGCATTTT.

The rearrangement links TRBV5-1 to TRBJ2-1; 8 bases align to TRBD2. The CDR3 is made up of 15 amino acids. V lost 5 bases and J lost 3; bases outside the gene matches: 7. Germline V CDR1 and CDR2: SGHRS, YFSETQ. As DNA, the CDR3 is TGCGCCAGCAGTGAGCGGGAGCCACTCTACAATGAGCAGTTCTTC. Translation gives CASSEREPLYNEQFF.

This rearrangement joins TRBV11-2 to TRBJ1-5, with D hard to call. The V end was cut by 0 bases, the J end by 6 bases, with 6 bases between. Looked up from germline, CDR1 is SGHAT and CDR2 is FQNNGV. This CDR3 region has 13 residues. In nucleotides, the CDR3 is TGTGCCAGCAGCTTAGATTTGGGTCAGCCCCAGCATTTT. This gives the protein CASSLDLGQPQHF.

V is TRBV4-1 and J is TRBJ2-7; possibly TRBD2 for D (5 bases). The CDR3 length is 15 residues. Trimming removed 2 bases from V and 5 bases from J, with 16 bases in between. Germline V gene data show CDR1 as MGHRA and CDR2 as YSYEKL. The CDR3 protein is CASSQPTTSPHEQYF. The DNA of the CDR3 is TGCGCCAGCAGCCAACCCACCACTAGTCCCCACGAGCAGTACTTC.

The gene calls are TRBV5-5 and TRBJ1-2, with no clear D. The CDR3 runs 18 residues. V lost 2 bases and J lost 2, with 22 bases in between. Germline assignment: CDR1 SGHKS and CDR2 YYEKEE (reference sequence). The CDR3 is CASSFIGSYQTGNYGYTF. Here the CDR3 DNA reads TGTGCCAGCAGCTTCATAGGGTCCTATCAAACCGGGAACTATGGCTACACCTTC. The whole variable domain, remainder taken from reference TRBV5-5 and TRBJ1-2, is DAGVTQSPTHLIKTRGQQVTLRCSPISGHKSVSWYQQVLGQGPQFIFQYYEKEERGRGNFPDRFSARQFPNYSSELNVNALLLGDSALYLCASSFIGSYQTGNYGYTFGSGTRLTVV.

This chain uses TRBV18 with TRBJ2-3; TRBD1 might be the D (5 bases). Germline CDR1 reads KGHSH; CDR2 reads LQKENI. Trimming shortened V by 6 bases and J by 3 bases, and 16 bases separated the two germline ends. The length of the CDR3 is 15 residues. The CDR3 here is CASSPPQGGTDTQYF. The CDR3 DNA sequence: TGTGCCAGCTCCCCGCCTCAGGGTGGGACAGATACGCAGTATTTT.

V and J are TRBV6-5 and TRBJ2-5; 13 positions match TRBD2. The CDR3 runs 15 residues. The germline gives CDR1 MNHEY, CDR2 SVGAGI. The V and J ends lost 6 bases and 7 bases, in that order; junction bases with no gene match: 8. CDR3 bases: TGTGCCAGCAGGACCGGGACTAGCGGGATCGGGACCCAGTACTTC. It specifies CASRTGTSGIGTQYF.

This clone was detected only a few times. Written as DNA, the CDR3 is TGTGCCAGCAGCGTAGGGGACAGGGGGTTCGTCACTGAAGCTTTCTTT. It translates to CASSVGDRGFVTEAFF. V and J are TRBV9 and TRBJ1-1, with 11 bases aligning to TRBD1. The trim removed 0 bases at V and 4 bases at J, leaving 5 bases unmatched. From germline, CDR1 is SGDLS and CDR2 YYNGEE. The CDR3 loop spans 16 amino acids.

This chain connects TRBV5-6 to TRBJ2-2; D ambiguous. The V and J ends lost 4 bases and 2 bases respectively, with 9 bases between them. Germline values: CDR1 SGHDT, CDR2 YYEEEE. This CDR3 contains 14 residues. The CDR3 bases are TGTGCCAGCAGCAGACTGCTTAACACCGGGGAGCTGTTTTTT. Its protein is CASSRLLNTGELFF.

This sequence joins TRBV2 and TRBJ1-5, with a weak D call TRBD1 (6 bases). V lost 4 bases to trimming and J lost 3 bases, with 13 bases between them. Germline lookup yields CDR1 SNHLY and CDR2 FYNNEI. CDR3 length equals 15 residues. The chain's CDR3 is CASSGRQVDNQPQHF. In DNA, the CDR3 is TGTGCCAGCAGTGGTAGACAGGTGGACAATCAGCCCCAGCATTTT.

The chain combines TRBV6-5 with TRBJ2-7, with unresolved D. CDR3 length: 13 residues. Between the trimmed V and J ends, which lost 6 bases and 0 bases, there was a span of 9 bases. The V gene's germline CDR1 is MNHEY and CDR2 SVGAGI. The CDR3 sequence: CASSGKTSYEQYF. CDR3 coding DNA: TGTGCCAGCAGCGGCAAAACCTCCTACGAGCAGTACTTC.

The genes are TRBV3-1 (or the pseudogene TRBV3-2) and TRBJ2-2, with 16 positions matching TRBD2. The CDR3 has 22 residues. The V gene's germline CDR1 is LGHDT and CDR2 YNNKEL (reference sequence). V gave up 0 bases and J gave up 5 bases; unmatched junction bases: 15. The CDR3 coding sequence is TGTGCCAGCAGCCAAGATCAGGTCGGGACTAGCGGGAGGGAAATTGTGACCGGGGAGCTGTTTTTT. Translated, it gives CASSQDQVGTSGREIVTGELFF.

The rearrangement links TRBV27 to TRBJ1-1, with a weak D call TRBD1 (5 bases). Deletions cut 5 bases from V and 1 base from J, with 11 bases between. Per germline, CDR1 MNHEY and CDR2 SMNVEV (reference sequence). The length of the CDR3 is 14 residues. In DNA form, the CDR3 reads TGTGCCAGCAGTCCGCCGACAGAGAACACTGAAGCTTTCTTT. It encodes CASSPPTENTEAFF.

There are a few counts of this clone. J is TRBJ2-3 and V is TRBV7-9, with TRBD2 matching 8 bases. The CDR3 sequence is 18 residues long. With V trimmed by 5 bases and J by 10 bases, 23 bases remained unmatched. Germline V gives CDR1 SEHNR, CDR2 FQNEAQ (reference sequence). The chain's CDR3 is CASSPRPGAGGPKQAQYF. CDR3 coding DNA: TGTGCCAGCAGCCCACGGCCCGGGGCGGGAGGCCCGAAGCAGGCGCAGTATTTT.

This rearrangement joins TRBV10-1 to TRBJ2-3, with TRBD2 matching over 10 bases. The CDR3 consists of 12 residues. J lost 9 bases, V lost 8 bases, and 5 bases had no gene match. Germline V CDR1 and CDR2: WNHNN, SYGVQD (reference sequence). CDR3 loop: CASGKREGTQYF. The CDR3 coding sequence is TGCGCCAGCGGAAAGCGGGAGGGAACGCAGTATTTT.

The chain employs TRBV19 and TRBJ2-1; D unresolved. Looked up from germline, CDR1 is LNHDA and CDR2 is SQIVND (reference sequence). V dropped 5 bases and J dropped 4 bases, with 6 bases sitting between them. The CDR3 is made up of 12 amino acids. CDR3 protein: CASSRGYNEQFF. The CDR3 DNA is TGTGCCAGTAGTCGAGGATACAATGAGCAGTTCTTC.

The chain has TRBV9 and TRBJ1-4; D is unclear. Deletions cut 2 bases from V and 0 bases from J, with 8 bases between. Germline CDR1 is SGDLS and CDR2 is YYNGEE. The CDR3 is 15 residues long. DNA of the CDR3: TGTGCCAGCAGCGTCTCTGCCGCAACTAATGAAAAACTGTTTTTT. Translating gives CASSVSAATNEKLFF.

V and J are TRBV7-6 and TRBJ2-7; possible D gene TRBD1, 6 bases. Between the trimmed V and J ends, which lost 5 bases and 5 bases, there was a span of 19 bases. The CDR3 loop spans 15 amino acids. Germline V gene sequence: CDR1 SGHVS, CDR2 FNYEAQ. The CDR3 DNA sequence: TGTGCCAGCAGCGTAGTCTCCGGGACACCCCACGAGCAGTACTTC. Translation: CASSVVSGTPHEQYF.

The CDR3 sequence: CASSPDSGSLNTEAFF. The CDR3 coding sequence is TGCGCCAGCAGCCCGGATTCAGGTTCCCTGAACACTGAAGCTTTCTTT. This chain links TRBV4-1 with TRBJ1-1; D gene uncertain. The germline gives CDR1 MGHRA, CDR2 YSYEKL. V was pared by 4 bases and J by 0 bases, with 15 bases between. This CDR3 contains 16 residues.

The J gene is TRBJ2-7, the V gene TRBV7-9; no clear D gene. The CDR3 has 17 amino acids. CDR1 and CDR2 (germline): SEHNR, FQNEAQ (reference sequence). Deletions cut 5 bases from V and 5 bases from J, with 25 bases between. The CDR3 region has the DNA TGTGCCAGCAGCCCAAGGTTGGCAGAGTATATATTCGACGAGCAGTACTTC. Protein product: CASSPRLAEYIFDEQYF.

This sequence joins TRBV7-9 and TRBJ1-6; D perhaps matches TRBD1 (5 bases). The germline V gene has CDR1 SEHNR and CDR2 FQNEAQ (reference sequence). This CDR3 has 14 residues. Trimming removed 1 base at V and 4 bases at J, with 5 bases between. This chain's CDR3 is CASSLEGYNSPLHF. CDR3 in DNA: TGTGCCAGCAGCTTAGAGGGGTATAATTCACCCCTCCACTTT.

The CDR3 DNA reads as TGCGCCAGCAGCCAGGATGGGGCAGGGGGCCTTCAAGAGACCCAGTACTTC. It is translated as CASSQDGAGGLQETQYF. The chain joins TRBV4-1 to TRBJ2-5; 8 nucleotides match TRBD1. V lost 3 bases, J lost 2 bases, and 11 bases stayed unmatched. Germline V gene data show CDR1 as MGHRA and CDR2 as YSYEKL. There are 17 residues in the CDR3.

The chain combines TRBV24-1 with TRBJ1-5; possibly TRBD1 for D (5 bases). V lost 4 bases and J lost 4, with 19 bases in between. The CDR3 totals 17 residues. Germline assignment: CDR1 KGHDR and CDR2 SFDVKD. The CDR3 DNA sequence: TGTGCCACCAGTGACTCTTCGGGGGGTTGGGGAAATCAGCCCCAGCATTTT. Translation gives CATSDSSGGWGNQPQHF.